The 29 T cell receptor beta chains in this list originate from one sample, sequenced in a study of OX40 agonist ivuxolimab in advanced cancers. Assay used: immunoSEQ multiplex PCR; TCRdb lists only in-frame clones, some missing. The sample consists of around 35,000 clones, approximately 90% of them appearing once. This specimen consisted of CD4+ or CD8+ T cells sorted from blood, obtained in a trial of the OX40 agonist ivuxolimab. These receptor sequences come from an adult with an advanced solid tumor such as melanoma, head and neck, liver or kidney cancer.

The gene calls are TRBV7-2 and TRBJ2-1, with D unclear. CDR1 is SGHTA, CDR2 FQGNSA, per germline. The CDR3 is 11 amino acids. Trimming took 1 base from V and 9 from J, leaving 4 bases between them. CDR3 DNA sequence: TGTGCCAGCAGCTTAGTACGTGAGCAGTTCTTC. Translating gives CASSLVREQFF.

The gene calls are TRBV5-1 and TRBJ2-5, with D tentatively TRBD1 (6 bases). Between the trimmed V and J ends, which lost 0 bases and 1 base, there was a span of 10 bases. The V gene's germline CDR1 is SGHRS and CDR2 YFSETQ. CDR3 length equals 15 residues. The CDR3 coding sequence is TGCGCCAGCAGCTTGGATACAGGGCCCCAAGAGACCCAGTACTTC. This gives the protein CASSLDTGPQETQYF.

J is TRBJ1-1 and V is TRBV13; a weak D match, TRBD1 (6 bases). The V gene lost 0 bases and the J gene lost 2 bases, with 10 bases spanning the gap. Germline V gene sequence: CDR1 PRHDT, CDR2 FYEKMQ (reference sequence). CDR3 length equals 15 residues. The chain's CDR3 is CASSLGRTANTEAFF. In DNA form, the CDR3 reads TGTGCCAGCAGCTTAGGGAGGACAGCCAACACTGAAGCTTTCTTT.

J is TRBJ2-5 and V is TRBV6-6; 7 positions agree with TRBD1. The CDR3 spans 14 residues. Germline V lookup: CDR1 MNHNY, CDR2 SVGAGI (reference sequence). Losses at the gene ends were 5 bases for V and 0 bases for J; bases not matched to a gene: 3. Here the CDR3 DNA reads TGTGCCAGCAGTAGGGGACAGAACCAAGAGACCCAGTACTTC. This translates into CASSRGQNQETQYF.

This chain links TRBV6-1 with TRBJ1-2, with unresolved D. The CDR3 spans 14 residues. Trimming pared 0 bases from V and 0 bases from J, leaving 5 bases between. Looked up from germline, CDR1 is MNHNS and CDR2 is SASEGT. This CDR3 reads CASSEAGTNYGYTF. The CDR3 DNA follows: TGTGCCAGCAGTGAAGCTGGCACTAACTATGGCTACACCTTC.

J is TRBJ1-1 and V is TRBV27; D ambiguous. The CDR3 spans 15 residues. The germline V and J ends were trimmed by 1 base and 0 bases, with 9 bases remaining between them. CDR1 and CDR2 (germline): MNHEY, SMNVEV (reference sequence). CDR3 residues: CASSLFGFLNTEAFF. In DNA form, the CDR3 reads TGTGCCAGCAGTTTATTCGGGTTTTTGAACACTGAAGCTTTCTTT.

This clone was observed a handful of times. The V and J genes are TRBV4-2 and TRBJ2-5, with a weak D call TRBD2 (6 bases). The germline gives CDR1 LGHNA, CDR2 YNFKEQ. V dropped 0 bases and J dropped 2 bases, with 22 bases sitting between them. The CDR3 sequence is 19 residues long. The CDR3 here is CASSQEGGGRVGGQETQYF. In nucleotides, the CDR3 is TGTGCCAGCAGCCAAGAAGGTGGAGGACGGGTTGGGGGGCAAGAGACCCAGTACTTC.

The J gene is TRBJ2-7, the V gene TRBV4-2; D unclear. V was trimmed by 1 base and J by 1 base, leaving 8 bases between them. The CDR3 consists of 14 residues. Looked up from germline, CDR1 is LGHNA and CDR2 is YNFKEQ. The chain's CDR3 is CASSQGIRSYEQYF. CDR3 sequence (DNA): TGTGCCAGCAGCCAAGGGATAAGGTCCTACGAGCAGTACTTC.

V and J are TRBV4-3 and TRBJ2-5; possibly TRBD1 or TRBD2 for D (5 bases each). Germline loops: CDR1 LGHNA, CDR2 YSLEER. The CDR3 extends over 15 amino acids. Trimming removed 1 base at V and 4 bases at J, with 13 bases between. CDR3 sequence: CASSQAEGTVETQYF. CDR3 sequence (DNA): TGCGCCAGCAGCCAAGCCGAAGGGACGGTAGAGACCCAGTACTTC.

This clone was counted between two and nine times. The genes are TRBV19 and TRBJ2-7, with a possible D match to TRBD1 (5 bases). V was clipped by 5 bases and J by 2 bases, with 7 bases between them. The CDR3 sequence is 12 residues long. Looked up from germline, CDR1 is LNHDA and CDR2 is SQIVND (reference sequence). CDR3 amino acids: CASSDSAYEQYF. The DNA for the CDR3 is TGTGCCAGTAGTGACAGTGCCTACGAGCAGTACTTC.

This clone occurred a few times. This chain connects TRBV5-1 to TRBJ1-1; possible D gene TRBD1, 6 bases. This CDR3 region has 16 residues. CDR1 is SGHRS and CDR2 is YFSETQ in the germline V gene. Trimming took 3 bases from V and 4 from J, leaving 19 bases between them. The CDR3, as DNA: TGCGCCAGCAGCTCCCCACAGGGAGGGGGGACCACTGAAGCTTTCTTT. This gives the protein CASSSPQGGGTTEAFF.

The chain joins TRBV7-2 to TRBJ2-7; D is unclear. The CDR3 extends over 12 amino acids. Germline loops: CDR1 SGHTA, CDR2 FQGNSA. V gave up 5 bases and J gave up 2 bases, with 7 bases separating them. CDR3 region: CASSLTTYEQYF. For the CDR3, the DNA is TGTGCCAGCAGCCTTACCACCTACGAGCAGTACTTC.

CDR3 coding DNA: TGTGCCTGGAGTGTCTCAAACTCCGGGTCGGACACCATATATTTT. It codes for CAWSVSNSGSDTIYF. The rearrangement uses TRBV30 and TRBJ1-3, with unresolved D. The germline V gene has CDR1 GTSNPN and CDR2 SVGIG (reference sequence). Trimming left V 0 bases short and J 8 bases short, with 17 bases between. The length of the CDR3 is 15 residues.

V gene TRBV12-5 combines with J gene TRBJ2-2; no firm D call. V gave up 0 bases and J gave up 3 bases, with 5 bases separating them. The CDR3 is 14 amino acids. Germline CDR1 LGHNT, CDR2 FRNRAP. As DNA, the CDR3 is TGTGCTAGTGGTTTGGTAGGATACACCGGGGAGCTGTTTTTT. Translating it yields CASGLVGYTGELFF.

CDR3 region: CASSYSGTVEVEQYF. CDR3 DNA sequence: TGTGCCAGCAGTTACTCTGGGACAGTGGAGGTGGAGCAGTACTTC. The V and J genes are TRBV6-5 and TRBJ2-7; TRBD1 matches at 7 bases. CDR1 and CDR2 (germline): MNHEY, SVGAGI. After removal of 0 bases from V and 7 bases from J, the junction contained 9 bases not matched to a gene. The CDR3 consists of 15 residues.

The chain links TRBV15 to TRBJ1-2; D unclear. V dropped 4 bases and J dropped 5 bases, with 8 bases sitting between them. Germline loops: CDR1 LNHNV, CDR2 YYDKDF (reference sequence). CDR3 length equals 12 residues. The CDR3 region has the DNA TGTGCCACCAGCACTGGGGTGTATGGCTACACCTTC. Translated: CATSTGVYGYTF. Combining the CDR3 with reference TRBV15 and TRBJ1-2 gives the whole variable domain DAMVIQNPRYQVTQFGKPVTLSCSQTLNHNVMYWYQQKSSQAPKLLFHYYDKDFNNEADTPDNFQSRRPNTSFCFLDIRSPGLGDTAMYLCATSTGVYGYTFGSGTRLTVV.

The CDR3, as DNA: TGTGCCAGCAGCTTCAAATCGGGCACAGAGACCCAGTACTTC. Translated: CASSFKSGTETQYF. V and J are TRBV5-5 and TRBJ2-5; D uncertain. Germline V gene data show CDR1 as SGHKS and CDR2 as YYEKEE (reference sequence). Trimming left V 2 bases short and J 4 bases short, with 12 bases between. The CDR3 contains 14 residues.

V and J are TRBV4-1 and TRBJ1-1, with 8 bases fitting TRBD1. V trimming: 3 bases; J trimming: 1 base; junction bases outside the gene matches: 4. Germline loops: CDR1 MGHRA, CDR2 YSYEKL. The length of the CDR3 is 15 residues. In DNA form, the CDR3 reads TGCGCCAGCAGCCACTTTGGACAGGGGAACACTGAAGCTTTCTTT. Its translation is CASSHFGQGNTEAFF.

This chain joins TRBV7-2 and TRBJ1-3; tentatively, D is TRBD1 (5 bases). The CDR3 has 13 residues. Germline assignment: CDR1 SGHTA and CDR2 FQGNSA. V was trimmed by 5 bases and J by 0 bases, leaving 5 bases between them. CDR3 sequence reads: CASSQGSGNTIYF. CDR3 nucleotide sequence: TGTGCCAGCAGCCAGGGCTCTGGAAACACCATATATTTT. The variable domain in full, completed from reference TRBV7-2 and TRBJ1-3, reads GAGVSQSPSNKVTEKGKDVELRCDPISGHTALYWYRQSLGQGLEFLIYFQGNSAPDKSGLPSDRFSAERTGGSVSTLTIQRTQQEDSAVYLCASSQGSGNTIYFGEGSWLTVV.

The gene calls are TRBV7-2 and TRBJ2-2; 8 bases fit TRBD2. In germline, CDR1 is SGHTA, CDR2 FQGNSA. CDR3 length: 17 amino acids. Trimming cost V 4 bases and J 6 bases; bases outside gene matches: 13. The CDR3 nucleotides are TGTGCCAGCAGCTATAGCAGCGGGGGCTGGCGTCCCGGGGAGCTGTTTTTT. Translated: CASSYSSGGWRPGELFF.

This clone was seen only once. This chain uses TRBV5-1 with TRBJ1-4; D uncertain. Per germline, CDR1 SGHRS and CDR2 YFSETQ. With 4 bases removed from V and 0 bases from J, the gap between germline ends came to 4 bases. This CDR3 comprises 13 residues. In DNA form, the CDR3 reads TGCGCCAGCAGCAGGGCAACTAATGAAAAACTGTTTTTT. This translates into CASSRATNEKLFF.

V is TRBV29-1 and J is TRBJ2-3, with 13 bases identical to TRBD2. The germline gives CDR1 SQVTM, CDR2 ANQGSEA. The CDR3 length is 18 residues. J gave up 0 bases and V 4 bases, and 10 bases lay outside the gene matches. The CDR3, as DNA: TGCAGCGTTGGAGGTAGACTAGCGGGGGGTCTAAGCACAGATACGCAGTATTTT. Translated, it gives CSVGGRLAGGLSTDTQYF.

V is TRBV10-3 and J is TRBJ2-7; 15 bases match TRBD2. Germline V gives CDR1 ENHRY, CDR2 SYGVKD. V was pared by 11 bases and J by 4 bases, with 18 bases of the junction left unmatched. The CDR3 has 18 residues. The CDR3 DNA reads TGTGCCGCCGGGAGTCGGACTAGCGGGGGGGATTCTTATTACGAGCAGTACTTC. Translating it yields CAAGSRTSGGDSYYEQYF.

The rearrangement joins TRBV5-1 to TRBJ2-6; possible D gene TRBD2, 5 bases. CDR1 SGHRS and CDR2 YFSETQ come from the germline V gene. V was clipped by 4 bases and J by 4 bases, with 9 bases between them. The CDR3 totals 14 residues. CDR3 nucleotide sequence: TGCGCCAGCAGCCCGGACTCCGGGGCCAACGTCCTGACTTTC. Protein product: CASSPDSGANVLTF.

The chain joins TRBV11-1 to TRBJ2-2, with 8 bases fitting TRBD2. In germline, CDR1 is SGHAT, CDR2 FQDESV (reference sequence). With V trimmed by 5 bases and J by 4 bases, 6 bases remained unmatched. The CDR3 covers 15 residues. The CDR3 is CASSRTSRVTGELFF. DNA of the CDR3: TGTGCCAGCAGCCGGACTAGCAGGGTCACCGGGGAGCTGTTTTTT.

The rearrangement joins TRBV7-6 to TRBJ2-2; D gene unclear. Germline V gene lookup returns CDR1 SGHVS and CDR2 FNYEAQ. The length of the CDR3 is 17 residues. V lost 4 bases to trimming and J lost 5 bases, with 20 bases between them. This CDR3 reads CASSYYPPASRTGELFF. The CDR3 nucleotides read TGTGCCAGCAGCTATTATCCCCCCGCCTCGCGGACCGGGGAGCTGTTTTTT.

The chain is built from TRBV11-2 and TRBJ2-2; D is undetermined. CDR3 length: 14 residues. From germline, CDR1 is SGHAT and CDR2 FQNNGV. V shed 3 bases and J shed 6 bases, with 11 bases lying between them. CDR3 sequence (DNA): TGTGCCAGCAGCTTGAAGCCAGGTCCCGGGGAGCTGTTTTTT. Residues: CASSLKPGPGELFF. The whole variable domain, filled in from reference TRBV11-2 and TRBJ2-2, reads EAGVAQSPRYKIIEKRQSVAFWCNPISGHATLYWYQQILGQGPKLLIQFQNNGVVDDSQLPKDRFSAERLKGVDSTLKIQPAKLEDSAVYLCASSLKPGPGELFFGEGSRLTVL.

V usage is TRBV4-3 and J usage is TRBJ2-4, with D perhaps matching TRBD1 (5 bases). The CDR3 loop spans 16 amino acids. V lost 0 bases to trimming and J lost 3 bases, with 12 bases between them. The germline V gene has CDR1 LGHNA and CDR2 YSLEER. The CDR3 DNA sequence: TGCGCCAGCAGCCAAGATCGGACATGGCGCAAAAACATTCAGTACTTC. It specifies CASSQDRTWRKNIQYF.

The rearrangement uses TRBV29-1 and TRBJ2-7, with TRBD1 matching over 11 bases. V lost 2 bases to trimming and J lost 1 base; unmatched junction nucleotides: 19. Per germline, CDR1 SQVTM and CDR2 ANQGSEA. The CDR3 totals 20 residues. The CDR3 nucleotides are TGCAGCGTTGAACCTTCGGGACAGGGGGTTCTCCAAAGGCGGTCCTACGAGCAGTACTTC. Its translation: CSVEPSGQGVLQRRSYEQYF.